This is a list of T cell receptor beta chains from one sample in a study of T-cell memory formation after mild COVID-19. MiXCR, applied by TCRdb to the 5' RACE reads, yields one record per CDR3 protein. Of around 450,000 distinct CDR3 sequences in the sample, 15% to 25% were seen once. Sequences were obtained from PBMCs or a T cell subset sorted from them (not recorded which). The origin of the receptors is an adult woman who had mild COVID-19 (a few samples of this study predate the infection). Cell type and time point are not known. Both conserved end residues are part of each CDR3. Each record gives: CDR3 protein, D gene, J gene, V gene. The D gene is left open where the match is weak.

CDR3 protein: CSARGSLGGFSDQPQHF
D gene: NA
J gene: TRBJ1-5
V gene: TRBV20-1

CDR3 protein: CASSSSSRQGLGEGYTF
D gene: TRBD1
J gene: TRBJ1-2
V gene: TRBV12-3/TRBV12-4

CDR3 protein: CASSPVGWGENEQFF
D gene: NA
J gene: TRBJ2-1
V gene: TRBV7-2

CDR3 protein: CASTGTGYINEQFF
D gene: TRBD1
J gene: TRBJ2-1
V gene: TRBV12-3/TRBV12-4

CDR3 protein: CASSVAAGGRGYTF
D gene: TRBD1
J gene: TRBJ1-2
V gene: TRBV9

CDR3 protein: CASGLAVAYNEQFF
D gene: NA
J gene: TRBJ2-1
V gene: TRBV12-5

CDR3 protein: CASSPNPGDGYTF
D gene: NA
J gene: TRBJ1-2
V gene: TRBV18

CDR3 protein: CASSQAGLTRLQETQYF
D gene: NA
J gene: TRBJ2-5
V gene: TRBV4-1

CDR3 protein: CASSLEGVSNQPQHF
D gene: NA
J gene: TRBJ1-5
V gene: TRBV12-3/TRBV12-4

CDR3 protein: CSARDTGVSEQFF
D gene: NA
J gene: TRBJ2-1
V gene: TRBV20-1

CDR3 protein: CATSTGQGVAKNIQYF
D gene: TRBD1
J gene: TRBJ2-4
V gene: TRBV15

CDR3 protein: CASSPPGLYAPEQYF
D gene: NA
J gene: TRBJ2-7
V gene: TRBV7-2

CDR3 protein: CASSELAGDEKLFF
D gene: NA
J gene: TRBJ1-4
V gene: TRBV25-1

CDR3 protein: CASSLVSGESGYEQYF
D gene: NA
J gene: TRBJ2-7
V gene: TRBV7-9

CDR3 protein: CSARVLAGIRERDTQYF
D gene: TRBD2
J gene: TRBJ2-3
V gene: TRBV20-1

CDR3 protein: CATEDRGQGEQYF
D gene: TRBD1
J gene: TRBJ2-7
V gene: TRBV6-6

CDR3 protein: CASTPGQGRYGYTF
D gene: TRBD1
J gene: TRBJ1-2
V gene: TRBV2

CDR3 protein: CASSLGPLGATQYF
D gene: NA
J gene: TRBJ2-3
V gene: TRBV12-3/TRBV12-4

CDR3 protein: CASSPPSRATSYEQYF
D gene: NA
J gene: TRBJ2-7
V gene: TRBV18

CDR3 protein: CASSVGVWRDSFQETQYF
D gene: NA
J gene: TRBJ2-5
V gene: TRBV9

CDR3 protein: CSASPLRRENTDTQYF
D gene: TRBD2
J gene: TRBJ2-3
V gene: TRBV20-1

CDR3 protein: CASSQGYGYTF
D gene: NA
J gene: TRBJ1-2
V gene: TRBV12-3/TRBV12-4

CDR3 protein: CASSLSSGGYEQYF
D gene: TRBD2
J gene: TRBJ2-7
V gene: TRBV12-3/TRBV12-4

CDR3 protein: CASSLKASCDIGDGAEAFF
D gene: NA
J gene: TRBJ1-1
V gene: TRBV23-1

CDR3 protein: CASSWGTQETQYF
D gene: NA
J gene: TRBJ2-5
V gene: TRBV5-1

CDR3 protein: CASRPTLSTSTDTQYF
D gene: NA
J gene: TRBJ2-3
V gene: TRBV7-7

CDR3 protein: CASSSQGGTQYF
D gene: NA
J gene: TRBJ2-3
V gene: TRBV7-6

CDR3 protein: CATGTGGAGNEQFF
D gene: TRBD1
J gene: TRBJ2-1
V gene: TRBV5-1

CDR3 protein: CASSQGPDNYGYTF
D gene: NA
J gene: TRBJ1-2
V gene: TRBV4-2

CDR3 protein: CATSTRTWDTEAFF
D gene: NA
J gene: TRBJ1-1
V gene: TRBV15

CDR3 protein: CAISESPGQINQPQHF
D gene: TRBD1
J gene: TRBJ1-5
V gene: TRBV10-3

CDR3 protein: CASSQSVGQPYEQYF
D gene: NA
J gene: TRBJ2-7
V gene: TRBV3-1

CDR3 protein: CASSLLGGAVGNEQFF
D gene: NA
J gene: TRBJ2-1
V gene: TRBV11-3

CDR3 protein: CASSVAMGYEQYF
D gene: NA
J gene: TRBJ2-7
V gene: TRBV9